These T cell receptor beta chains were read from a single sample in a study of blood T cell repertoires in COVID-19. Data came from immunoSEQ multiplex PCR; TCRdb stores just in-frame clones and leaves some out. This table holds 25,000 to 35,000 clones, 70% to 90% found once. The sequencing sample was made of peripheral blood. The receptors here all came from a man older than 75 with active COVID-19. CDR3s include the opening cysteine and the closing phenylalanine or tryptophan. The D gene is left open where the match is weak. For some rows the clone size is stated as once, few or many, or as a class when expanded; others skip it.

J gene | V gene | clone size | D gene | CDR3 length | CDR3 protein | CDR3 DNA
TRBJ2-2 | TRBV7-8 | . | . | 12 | CASNRVAGELFF | TGTGCCAGCAACAGGGTCGCCGGGGAGCTGTTTTTT
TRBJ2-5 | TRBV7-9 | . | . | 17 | CASSHELGAMSQETQYF | TGTGCCAGCAGCCACGAACTGGGGGCAATGAGCCAAGAGACCCAGTACTTC
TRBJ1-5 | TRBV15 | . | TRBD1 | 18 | CATSRDSGTGVGNQPQHF | TGTGCCACCAGCAGAGATAGTGGGACAGGGGTCGGCAATCAGCCCCAGCATTTT
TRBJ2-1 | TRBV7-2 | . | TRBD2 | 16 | CASSLVGGGAVDEQFF | TGTGCCAGCAGCTTAGTTGGCGGGGGGGCCGTAGATGAGCAGTTCTTC
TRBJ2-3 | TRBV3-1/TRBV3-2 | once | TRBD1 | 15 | CASSPGTGGWDTQYF | TGTGCCAGCAGCCCAGGGACAGGGGGATGGGATACGCAGTATTTT
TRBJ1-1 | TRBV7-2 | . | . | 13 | CASSLGRNTEAFF | TGTGCCAGCAGCTTAGGCAGAAACACTGAAGCTTTCTTT
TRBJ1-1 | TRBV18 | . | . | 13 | CASSPGVNTEAFF | TGTGCCAGCTCACCCGGGGTAAACACTGAAGCTTTCTTT
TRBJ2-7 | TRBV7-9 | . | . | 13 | CASSSGVSYEQYF | TGTGCCAGCAGCTCCGGGGTATCCTACGAGCAGTACTTC
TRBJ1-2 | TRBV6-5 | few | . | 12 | CASSSLGGGYTF | TGTGCCAGCAGTTCCCTGGGGGGTGGCTACACCTTC
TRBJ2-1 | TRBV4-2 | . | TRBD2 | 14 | CASSSTSGYNEQFF | TGTGCCAGCAGCTCCACTAGCGGTTACAATGAGCAGTTCTTC
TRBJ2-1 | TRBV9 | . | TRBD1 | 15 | CASSPDGQGYNEQFF | TGTGCCAGCAGCCCCGACGGACAGGGCTACAATGAGCAGTTCTTC
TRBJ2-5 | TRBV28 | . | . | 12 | CASSRTQETQYF | TGTGCCAGTTCTCGGACACAAGAGACCCAGTACTTC
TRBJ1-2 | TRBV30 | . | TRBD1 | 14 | CASDPGQGFYGYTF | TGTGCGTCAGATCCGGGACAGGGGTTTTATGGCTACACCTTC
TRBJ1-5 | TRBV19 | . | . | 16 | CASSIVLNRGNQPQHF | TGTGCCAGTAGTATAGTACTAAATAGGGGGAATCAGCCCCAGCATTTT
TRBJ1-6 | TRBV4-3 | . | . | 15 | CASSQEQGTSSPLHF | TGCGCCAGCAGCCAAGAACAGGGTACATCGTCACCCCTCCACTTT
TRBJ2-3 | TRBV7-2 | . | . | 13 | CASSSPFTDTQYF | TGTGCCAGCAGCTCTCCCTTCACAGATACGCAGTATTTT
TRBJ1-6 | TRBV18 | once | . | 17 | CASSPLGQDRDNSPLHF | TGTGCCAGCTCACCCCTGGGGCAAGACAGAGACAATTCACCCCTCCACTTT
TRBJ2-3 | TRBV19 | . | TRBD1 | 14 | CASSMGQGADTQYF | TGTGCCAGTAGTATGGGACAGGGGGCGGATACGCAGTATTTT
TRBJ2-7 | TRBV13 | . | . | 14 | CASSFGGSHYEQYF | TGTGCCAGCAGCTTCGGCGGGTCCCACTACGAGCAGTACTTC
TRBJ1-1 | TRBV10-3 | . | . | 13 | CAIRTDLNTEAFF | TGTGCCATTAGGACAGACTTGAACACTGAAGCTTTCTTT
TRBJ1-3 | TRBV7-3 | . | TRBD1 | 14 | CASSSTGTDNTIYF | TGTGCCAGCAGCTCCACCGGGACAGATAACACCATATATTTT
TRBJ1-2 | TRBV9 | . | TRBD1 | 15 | CASSAYTGGGYGYTF | TGTGCCAGCAGCGCCTATACAGGGGGCGGCTATGGCTACACCTTC
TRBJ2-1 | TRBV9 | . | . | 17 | CASSSYSIRGAGNEQFF | TGTGCCAGCAGCTCATACTCCATTAGGGGCGCTGGGAATGAGCAGTTCTTC
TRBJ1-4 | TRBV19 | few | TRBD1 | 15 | CASSMTGQREEKLFF | TGTGCCAGTAGTATGACGGGACAGAGGGAGGAAAAACTGTTTTTT
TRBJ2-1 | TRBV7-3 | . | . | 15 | CASSLRGGAHNEQFF | TGTGCCAGCAGCTTAAGAGGGGGGGCCCACAATGAGCAGTTCTTC
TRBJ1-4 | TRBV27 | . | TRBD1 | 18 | CASSLVGQGLAANEKLFF | TGTGCCAGCAGTTTAGTGGGACAGGGATTGGCAGCTAATGAAAAACTGTTTTTT
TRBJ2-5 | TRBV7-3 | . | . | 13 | CASSPTGGETQYF | TGTGCCAGCAGCCCGACCGGCGGTGAGACCCAGTACTTC
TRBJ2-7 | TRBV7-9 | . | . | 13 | CASSRDSTYEQYF | TGTGCCAGCAGCAGGGACTCCACCTACGAGCAGTACTTC
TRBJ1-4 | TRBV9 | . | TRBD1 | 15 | CASSVGGTGNEKLFF | TGTGCCAGCAGCGTAGGAGGGACAGGAAATGAAAAACTGTTTTTT
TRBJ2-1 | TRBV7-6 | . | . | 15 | CASSTILSSYNEQFF | TGTGCCAGCAGTACTATTCTTAGCTCCTACAATGAGCAGTTCTTC
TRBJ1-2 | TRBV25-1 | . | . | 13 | CASSEHSGEGYTF | TGTGCCAGCAGTGAACACTCAGGGGAAGGCTACACCTTC
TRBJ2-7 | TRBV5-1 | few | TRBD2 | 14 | CASSFSSGGYEQYF | TGCGCCAGCAGCTTCTCTAGCGGGGGTTACGAGCAGTACTTC
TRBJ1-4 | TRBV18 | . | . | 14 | CASSPRGTNEKLFF | TGTGCCAGCTCACCGCGGGGGACTAATGAAAAACTGTTTTTT
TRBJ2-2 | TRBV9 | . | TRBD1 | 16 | CASSAEGTGYTGELFF | TGTGCCAGCAGCGCCGAAGGGACAGGGTACACCGGGGAGCTGTTTTTT
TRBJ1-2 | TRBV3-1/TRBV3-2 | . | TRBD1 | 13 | CASSGGTVYGYTF | TGTGCCAGCAGCGGGGGGACAGTCTATGGCTACACCTTC
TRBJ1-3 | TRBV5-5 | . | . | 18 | CASSLAPETVFSGNTIYF | TGTGCCAGCAGCTTGGCCCCTGAGACAGTCTTCTCTGGAAACACCATATATTTT
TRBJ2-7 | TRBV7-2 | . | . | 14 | CASSSAGTRYEQYF | TGTGCCAGCAGCTCTGCCGGGACACGATACGAGCAGTACTTC
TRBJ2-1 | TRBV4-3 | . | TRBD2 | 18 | CASSQDHLLAGGINEQFF | TGCGCCAGCAGCCAAGATCATCTACTAGCGGGGGGGATAAATGAGCAGTTCTTC
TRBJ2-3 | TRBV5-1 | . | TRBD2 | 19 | CASSWGLAGVRVAPDTQYF | TGCGCCAGCAGCTGGGGACTAGCGGGGGTTCGAGTGGCGCCAGATACGCAGTATTTT
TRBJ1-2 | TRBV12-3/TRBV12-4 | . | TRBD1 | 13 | CASSYRTGRGYTF | TGTGCCAGCAGTTATAGGACAGGGAGAGGCTACACCTTC
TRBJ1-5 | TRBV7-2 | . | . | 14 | CASSPDRRSWSQHF | TGTGCCAGCAGTCCAGACAGACGTTCGTGGTCCCAGCATTTT
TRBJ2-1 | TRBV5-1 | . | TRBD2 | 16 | CASSLATSGLNNEQFF | TGCGCCAGCAGCTTGGCGACTAGCGGGCTCAACAATGAGCAGTTCTTC
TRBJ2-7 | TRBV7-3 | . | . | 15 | CASSPGGGANYEQYF | TGTGCCAGCAGCCCCGGTGGTGGAGCAAACTACGAGCAGTACTTC
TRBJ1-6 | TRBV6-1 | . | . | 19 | CASSEGLGTSSSYNSPLHF | TGTGCCAGCAGTGAAGGACTCGGGACTTCGAGCTCCTATAATTCACCCCTCCACTTT
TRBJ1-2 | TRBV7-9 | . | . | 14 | CASSLGVRNYGYTF | TGTGCCAGCAGCTTAGGTGTCAGAAACTATGGCTACACCTTC
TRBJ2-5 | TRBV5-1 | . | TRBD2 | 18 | CASSLAGTSGGWGETQYF | TGCGCCAGCAGCTTGGCCGGGACTAGCGGGGGTTGGGGAGAGACCCAGTACTTC
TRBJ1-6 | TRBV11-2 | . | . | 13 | CASSQGYNSPLHF | TGTGCCAGCAGCCAGGGGTATAATTCACCCCTCCACTTT
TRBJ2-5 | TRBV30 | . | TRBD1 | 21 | CAWSVQWVGWGNDRDQETQYF | TGTGCCTGGAGTGTACAGTGGGTGGGTTGGGGCAACGACAGGGATCAAGAGACCCAGTACTTC
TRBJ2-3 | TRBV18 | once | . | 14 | CASSPLDTVDTQYF | TGTGCCAGCTCACCTCTCGACACGGTAGATACGCAGTATTTT
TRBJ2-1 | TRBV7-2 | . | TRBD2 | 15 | CASSFPSGGVSEQFF | TGTGCCAGCAGCTTTCCTAGCGGGGGGGTATCTGAGCAGTTCTTC
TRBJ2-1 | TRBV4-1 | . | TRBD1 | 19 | CASSQGGQGSARHYNEQFF | TGCGCCAGCAGCCAGGGGGGACAGGGAAGTGCTCGGCACTACAATGAGCAGTTCTTC
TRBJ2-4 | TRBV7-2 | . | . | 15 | CASSPAHPGSDIQYF | TGTGCCAGCAGCCCCGCCCATCCGGGGTCGGACATTCAGTACTTC
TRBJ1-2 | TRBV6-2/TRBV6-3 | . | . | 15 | CASSSTGRANYGYTF | TGTGCCAGCAGTTCGACAGGTAGAGCTAACTATGGCTACACCTTC
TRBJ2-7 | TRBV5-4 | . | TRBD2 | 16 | CASGPRLAGGSYEQYF | TGTGCCAGTGGGCCTCGACTAGCGGGGGGATCCTACGAGCAGTACTTC
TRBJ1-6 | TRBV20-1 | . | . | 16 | CSASDWTVAYNSPLHF | TGCAGTGCTAGTGATTGGACAGTCGCCTATAATTCACCCCTCCACTTT
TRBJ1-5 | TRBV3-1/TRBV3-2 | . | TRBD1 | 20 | CASSQTVRDRAGLINQPQHF | TGTGCCAGCAGCCAAACGGTCCGGGACAGGGCCGGCTTGATCAATCAGCCCCAGCATTTT
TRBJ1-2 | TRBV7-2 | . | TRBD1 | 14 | CASSNDRGSYGYTF | TGTGCCAGCAGCAACGACAGGGGATCGTATGGCTACACCTTC
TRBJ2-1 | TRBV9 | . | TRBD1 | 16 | CASSTNRDRPYNEQFF | TGTGCCAGCAGCACAAACCGGGACAGACCCTACAATGAGCAGTTCTTC
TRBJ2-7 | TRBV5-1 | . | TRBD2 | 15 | CASSSLAGEGAEQYF | TGCGCCAGCAGTTCGCTAGCGGGGGAAGGGGCCGAGCAGTACTTC
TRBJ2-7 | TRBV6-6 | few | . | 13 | CASSQRDTYEQYF | TGTGCCAGCAGCCAACGGGACACCTACGAGCAGTACTTC